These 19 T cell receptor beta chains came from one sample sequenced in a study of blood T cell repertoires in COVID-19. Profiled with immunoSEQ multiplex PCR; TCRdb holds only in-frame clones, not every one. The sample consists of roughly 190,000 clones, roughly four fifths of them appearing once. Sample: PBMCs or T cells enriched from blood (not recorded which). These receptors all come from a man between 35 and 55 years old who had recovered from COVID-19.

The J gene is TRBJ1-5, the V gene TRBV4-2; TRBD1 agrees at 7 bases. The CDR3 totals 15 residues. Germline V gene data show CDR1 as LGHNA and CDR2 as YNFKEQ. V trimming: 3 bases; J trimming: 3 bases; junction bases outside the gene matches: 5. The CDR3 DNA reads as TGTGCCAGCAGCCACACCGGACAGGACAATCAGCCCCAGCATTTT. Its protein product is CASSHTGQDNQPQHF.

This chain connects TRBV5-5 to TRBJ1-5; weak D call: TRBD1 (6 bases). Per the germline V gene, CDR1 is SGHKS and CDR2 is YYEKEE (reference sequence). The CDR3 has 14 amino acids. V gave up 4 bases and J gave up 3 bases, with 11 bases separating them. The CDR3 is CASSADSFNQPQHF. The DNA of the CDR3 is TGTGCCAGCAGCGCGGACAGCTTCAATCAGCCCCAGCATTTT.

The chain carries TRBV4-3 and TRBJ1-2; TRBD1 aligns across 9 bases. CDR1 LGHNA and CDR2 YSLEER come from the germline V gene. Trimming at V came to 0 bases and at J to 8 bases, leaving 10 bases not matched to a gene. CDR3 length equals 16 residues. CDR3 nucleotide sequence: TGCGCCAGCAGCCAAGATTGGGGACAGGGAAAGGGCGGCTACACCTTC. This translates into CASSQDWGQGKGGYTF.

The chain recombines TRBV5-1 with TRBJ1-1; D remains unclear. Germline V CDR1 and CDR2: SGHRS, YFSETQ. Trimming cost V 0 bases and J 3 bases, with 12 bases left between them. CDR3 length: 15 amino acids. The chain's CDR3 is CASSLGGTVDTEAFF. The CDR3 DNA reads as TGCGCCAGCAGCTTGGGAGGTACCGTGGACACTGAAGCTTTCTTT.

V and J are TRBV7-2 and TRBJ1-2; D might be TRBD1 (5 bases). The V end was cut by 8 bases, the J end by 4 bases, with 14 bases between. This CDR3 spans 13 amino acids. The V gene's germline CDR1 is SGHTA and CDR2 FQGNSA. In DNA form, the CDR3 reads TGTGCCAGCGGGATCGGACATCTCTATGGCTACACCTTC. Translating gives CASGIGHLYGYTF.

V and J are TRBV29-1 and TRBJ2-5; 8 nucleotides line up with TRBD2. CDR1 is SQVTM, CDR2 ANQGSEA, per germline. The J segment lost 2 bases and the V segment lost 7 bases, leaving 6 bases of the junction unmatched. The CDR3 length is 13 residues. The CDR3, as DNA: TGCAGCGGTAGCGGGGCGAATCAAGAGACCCAGTACTTC. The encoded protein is CSGSGANQETQYF. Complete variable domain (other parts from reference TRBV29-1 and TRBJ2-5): SAVISQKPSRDICQRGTSLTIQCQVDSQVTMMFWYRQQPGQSLTLIATANQGSEATYESGFVIDKFPISRPNLTFSTLTVSNMSPEDSSIYLCSGSGANQETQYFGPGTRLLVL.

The CDR3 region is CASGGPFMEGYNEQFF. CDR3 coding DNA: TGTGCCAGCGGAGGGCCGTTTATGGAGGGCTACAATGAGCAGTTCTTC. The chain recombines TRBV25-1 with TRBJ2-1; maybe TRBD2 (6 bases). This CDR3 spans 16 amino acids. CDR1 and CDR2 from the germline V gene are MGHDK and SYGVNS. Trimming pared 8 bases from V and 3 bases from J, leaving 20 bases between.

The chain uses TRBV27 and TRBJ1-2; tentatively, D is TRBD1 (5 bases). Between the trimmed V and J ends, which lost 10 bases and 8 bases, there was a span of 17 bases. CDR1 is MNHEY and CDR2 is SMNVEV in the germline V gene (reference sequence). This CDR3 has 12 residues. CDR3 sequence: CATAGGADGYTF. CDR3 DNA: TGTGCCACCGCCGGCGGGGCCGACGGCTACACCTTC.

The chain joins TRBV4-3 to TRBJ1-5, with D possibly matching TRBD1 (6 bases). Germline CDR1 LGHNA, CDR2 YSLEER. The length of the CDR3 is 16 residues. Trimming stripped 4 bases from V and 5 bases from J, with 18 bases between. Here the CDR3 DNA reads TGCGCCAGCAGCCCGACAGCACAGGGTCAGGATCAGCCCCAGCATTTT. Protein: CASSPTAQGQDQPQHF.

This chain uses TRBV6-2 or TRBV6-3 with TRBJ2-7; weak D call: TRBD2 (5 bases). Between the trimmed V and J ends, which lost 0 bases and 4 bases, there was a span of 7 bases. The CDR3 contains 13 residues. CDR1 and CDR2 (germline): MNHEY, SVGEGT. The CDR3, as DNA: TGTGCCAGCAGTTACTCGGGAGTGTACGAGCAGTACGTC. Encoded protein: CASSYSGVYEQYV.

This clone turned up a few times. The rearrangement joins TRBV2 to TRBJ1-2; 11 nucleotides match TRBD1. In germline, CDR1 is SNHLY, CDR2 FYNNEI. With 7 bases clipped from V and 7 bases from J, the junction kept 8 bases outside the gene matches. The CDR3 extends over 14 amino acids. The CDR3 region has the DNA TGTGCCAGCATCGGGACAGGGGGTGCCGGTGGCTACACCTTC. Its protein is CASIGTGGAGGYTF.

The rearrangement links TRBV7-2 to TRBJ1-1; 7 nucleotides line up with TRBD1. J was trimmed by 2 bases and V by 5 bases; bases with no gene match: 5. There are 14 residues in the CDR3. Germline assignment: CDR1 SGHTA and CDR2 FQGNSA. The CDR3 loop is CASSRGTANTEAFF. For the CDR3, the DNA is TGTGCCAGCAGCCGGGGGACAGCAAACACTGAAGCTTTCTTT. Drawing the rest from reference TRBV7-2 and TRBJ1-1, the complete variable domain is GAGVSQSPSNKVTEKGKDVELRCDPISGHTALYWYRQSLGQGLEFLIYFQGNSAPDKSGLPSDRFSAERTGGSVSTLTIQRTQQEDSAVYLCASSRGTANTEAFFGQGTRLTVV.

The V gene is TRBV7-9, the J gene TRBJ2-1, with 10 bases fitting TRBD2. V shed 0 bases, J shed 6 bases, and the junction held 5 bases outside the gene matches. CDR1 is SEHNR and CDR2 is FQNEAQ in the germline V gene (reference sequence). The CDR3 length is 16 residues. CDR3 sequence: CASSLALAGTSNEQFF. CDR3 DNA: TGTGCCAGCAGCTTAGCACTAGCGGGGACCTCCAATGAGCAGTTCTTC.

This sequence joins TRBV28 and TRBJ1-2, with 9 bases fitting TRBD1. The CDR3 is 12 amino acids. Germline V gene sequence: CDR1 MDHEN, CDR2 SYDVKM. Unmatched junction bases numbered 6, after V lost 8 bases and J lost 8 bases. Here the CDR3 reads CASARDRDGYTF. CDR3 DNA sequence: TGTGCCAGCGCCCGGGACAGGGACGGCTACACCTTC.

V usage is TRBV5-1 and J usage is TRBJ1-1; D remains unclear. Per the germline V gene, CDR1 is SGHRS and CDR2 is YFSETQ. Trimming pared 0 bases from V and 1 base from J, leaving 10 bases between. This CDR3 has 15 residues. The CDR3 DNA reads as TGCGCCAGCAGCTTGGGTGAGGGATGGAACACTGAAGCTTTCTTT. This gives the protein CASSLGEGWNTEAFF.

The CDR3 is CASSPGQGNIQYF. The CDR3 coding sequence is TGTGCCAGCAGCCCGGGACAGGGGAACATTCAGTACTTC. The V call is TRBV9, the J call TRBJ2-4; the match to TRBD1 covers 10 bases. The CDR3 is 13 residues long. The junction had 2 bases not matched to a gene; V was cut back by 4 bases and J by 7 bases. Germline V gives CDR1 SGDLS, CDR2 YYNGEE.

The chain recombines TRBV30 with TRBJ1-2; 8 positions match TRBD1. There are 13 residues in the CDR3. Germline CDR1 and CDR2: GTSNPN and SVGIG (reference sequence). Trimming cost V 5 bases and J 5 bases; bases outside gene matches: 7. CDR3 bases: TGTGCCTGGGCCGTGGGGACAGGATATGGCTACACCTTC. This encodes CAWAVGTGYGYTF.

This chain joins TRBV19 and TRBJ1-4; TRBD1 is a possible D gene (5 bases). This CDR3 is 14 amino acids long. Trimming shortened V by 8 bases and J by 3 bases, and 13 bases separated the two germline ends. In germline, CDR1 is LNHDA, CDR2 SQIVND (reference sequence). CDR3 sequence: CASAGGMANEKLFF. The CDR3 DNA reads TGTGCCAGTGCCGGGGGGATGGCTAATGAAAAACTGTTTTTT.

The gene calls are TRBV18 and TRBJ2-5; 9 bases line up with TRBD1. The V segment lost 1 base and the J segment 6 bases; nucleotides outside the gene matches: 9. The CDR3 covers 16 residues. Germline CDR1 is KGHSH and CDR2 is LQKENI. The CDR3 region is CASSPRTTGGGKTQYF. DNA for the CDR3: TGTGCCAGCTCACCACGTACTACAGGGGGCGGGAAGACCCAGTACTTC. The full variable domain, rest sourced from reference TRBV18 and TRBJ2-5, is NAGVMQNPRHLVRRRGQEARLRCSPMKGHSHVYWYRQLPEEGLKFMVYLQKENIIDESGMPKERFSAEFPKEGPSILRIQQVVRGDSAAYFCASSPRTTGGGKTQYFGPGTRLLVL.